The T cell receptor beta chain under discussion was sequenced for a study of T cell responses to AZD1222 COVID-19 vaccine. Germline CDR1 LNHDA, CDR2 SQIVND (reference sequence). The CDR3 contains 16 residues. The ends lost 3 bases at V and 5 bases at J; junction bases unmatched: 4. Here immunoSEQ multiplex PCR was the method, and the copy in TCRdb shows in-frame clones only, minus some. The data contain 90,000 to 100,000 clones, approximately 90% of them seen just once; the ten biggest clones take up around 2.8%. The study's findings and limits: Vaccination with two AZD1222 doses was followed by a rise in Spike-specific TCR breadth and depth. Samples come after the peak T cell response, not at day 14.

This clone appeared once. The antigen remains undetermined. The clonotype was recovered from an adult in good health. This sample comprised peripheral blood, obtained on day 0 of AZD1222 vaccination. The chain links TRBV19 to TRBJ2-5, with TRBD2 matching 15 bases. The CDR3 nucleotides are TGTGCCAGTAGTATCGGACTAGCGGGAGGGCCGGAGACCCAGTACTTC. This codes for CASSIGLAGGPETQYF.